The rows below give T cell receptor beta chains drawn from one sample of a study of blood T cell repertoires in COVID-19. Generated by immunoSEQ multiplex PCR, the TCRdb table keeps only in-frame clones and is missing some. The sample holds around 130,000 clones, roughly 80% seen once. The sequenced material came from peripheral blood. The origin of the receptors is a woman between 50 and 59 years old with acute or convalescent COVID-19. The CDR3 runs from the conserved cysteine through the conserved F or W. The D gene is left open where the match is weak. Size values are once, few and many counts, or a class for expanded clones, and some rows have none.

length: 16
V: TRBV24-1
D: .
size: .
J: TRBJ1-5
CDR3: CATSDPGSDSNQPQHF
DNA: TGTGCCACCAGTGATCCAGGATCGGATAGCAATCAGCCCCAGCATTTT

length: 15
V: TRBV19
D: TRBD1
size: .
J: TRBJ1-2
CDR3: CASSKGQSSNYGYTF
DNA: TGTGCCAGTAGTAAGGGACAGTCATCTAACTATGGCTACACCTTC

length: 15
V: TRBV19
D: TRBD1
size: .
J: TRBJ2-1
CDR3: CASTDRGTEYNEQFF
DNA: TGTGCCAGTACCGATAGGGGGACAGAGTACAATGAGCAGTTCTTC

length: 17
V: TRBV13
D: .
size: .
J: TRBJ1-2
CDR3: CASSYQLTQGPDYGYTF
DNA: TGTGCCAGCAGCTACCAACTAACACAGGGTCCCGACTATGGCTACACCTTC

length: 16
V: TRBV9
D: .
size: .
J: TRBJ2-3
CDR3: CASTLAAGRSTDTQYF
DNA: TGTGCCAGCACCCTAGCAGCGGGCAGAAGCACAGATACGCAGTATTTT

length: 13
V: TRBV7-6
D: .
size: .
J: TRBJ1-1
CDR3: CASSFRGNTEAFF
DNA: TGTGCCAGCAGCTTTAGAGGGAACACTGAAGCTTTCTTT

length: 18
V: TRBV19
D: .
size: .
J: TRBJ1-5
CDR3: CASSTRGSGALSNQPQHF
DNA: TGTGCCAGTAGTACCCGAGGTTCAGGGGCTCTGAGCAATCAGCCCCAGCATTTT

length: 12
V: TRBV12-3/TRBV12-4
D: .
size: .
J: TRBJ2-2
CDR3: CASSSFTGELFF
DNA: TGTGCCAGCAGTTCCTTCACCGGGGAGCTGTTTTTT

length: 17
V: TRBV2
D: TRBD1
size: .
J: TRBJ1-2
CDR3: CASSGTGTGTLLLGYTF
DNA: TGTGCCAGCAGTGGTACCGGGACAGGGACCTTATTGCTCGGGTACACCTTC

length: 14
V: TRBV29-1
D: .
size: .
J: TRBJ1-3
CDR3: CSVQITGRRNTIYF
DNA: TGCAGCGTCCAAATTACAGGGAGACGAAACACCATATATTTT

length: 17
V: TRBV18
D: .
size: .
J: TRBJ1-6
CDR3: CASSRTAGSSYNSPLHF
DNA: TGTGCCAGCTCGCGCACAGCCGGGAGCTCCTATAATTCACCCCTCCACTTT

length: 14
V: TRBV27
D: .
size: .
J: TRBJ1-6
CDR3: CASGTPRTYSPLHF
DNA: TGTGCCAGCGGGACTCCTCGCACATATTCACCCCTCCACTTT

length: 15
V: TRBV15
D: .
size: .
J: TRBJ1-2
CDR3: CATSLDRGISYGYTF
DNA: TGTGCCACCAGCCTGGACCGGGGGATTAGCTATGGCTACACCTTC

length: 19
V: TRBV5-1
D: TRBD2
size: .
J: TRBJ2-7
CDR3: CASSLAVLAGARTTYEQYF
DNA: TGCGCCAGCAGCTTGGCCGTACTAGCGGGGGCCCGGACCACCTACGAGCAGTACTTC

length: 13
V: TRBV6-5
D: .
size: once
J: TRBJ2-2
CDR3: CASRDSNTGELFF
DNA: TGTGCCAGTCGGGACTCTAACACCGGGGAGCTGTTTTTT

length: 15
V: TRBV19
D: .
size: .
J: TRBJ1-4
CDR3: CASSMLGAANEKLFF
DNA: TGTGCCAGTAGTATGCTGGGGGCGGCTAATGAAAAACTGTTTTTT

length: 14
V: TRBV2
D: TRBD1
size: .
J: TRBJ1-5
CDR3: CASSESGGVQPQHF
DNA: TGTGCCAGCAGTGAATCAGGGGGCGTCCAGCCCCAGCATTTT

length: 15
V: TRBV7-2
D: .
size: .
J: TRBJ2-2
CDR3: CASSLDTSNTGELFF
DNA: TGTGCCAGCAGCTTAGACACGTCGAACACCGGGGAGCTGTTTTTT

length: 13
V: TRBV4-1
D: .
size: .
J: TRBJ1-1
CDR3: CASSPSAWTEAFF
DNA: TGCGCCAGCAGCCCTAGCGCGTGGACTGAAGCTTTCTTT

length: 14
V: TRBV10-2
D: .
size: .
J: TRBJ2-3
CDR3: CASSVGGFQDTQYF
DNA: TGCGCCAGCAGTGTTGGGGGCTTCCAAGATACGCAGTATTTT

length: 14
V: TRBV6-2/TRBV6-3
D: .
size: .
J: TRBJ2-7
CDR3: CASSRGLLWYEQYF
DNA: TGTGCCAGCAGTCGCGGACTGCTTTGGTACGAGCAGTACTTC

length: 14
V: TRBV19
D: TRBD1
size: .
J: TRBJ1-5
CDR3: CASSDRGLGQPQHF
DNA: TGTGCCAGTTCCGACAGGGGGCTCGGTCAGCCCCAGCATTTT

length: 17
V: TRBV6-1
D: TRBD1
size: .
J: TRBJ2-2
CDR3: CASSGGAGQGRSGELFF
DNA: TGTGCCAGCAGTGGGGGCGCGGGACAGGGCCGGTCCGGGGAGCTGTTTTTT

length: 15
V: TRBV2
D: .
size: .
J: TRBJ2-3
CDR3: CASSVRIPQADTQYF
DNA: TGTGCCAGCAGTGTCAGGATACCCCAGGCAGATACGCAGTATTTT

length: 14
V: TRBV27
D: .
size: .
J: TRBJ2-7
CDR3: CASSLSPGAYEQYF
DNA: TGTGCCAGCAGTTTATCCCCAGGGGCCTACGAGCAGTACTTC

length: 13
V: TRBV6-5
D: .
size: .
J: TRBJ2-7
CDR3: CASSRPDQGEQYF
DNA: TGTGCCAGCAGTCGTCCCGACCAGGGCGAGCAGTACTTC

length: 15
V: TRBV28
D: TRBD1
size: once
J: TRBJ1-6
CDR3: CASSPPGTGNSPLHF
DNA: TGTGCCAGCAGTCCCCCCGGGACAGGTAATTCACCCCTCCACTTT

length: 12
V: TRBV2
D: TRBD1
size: few
J: TRBJ1-2
CDR3: CAMGTENYGYTF
DNA: TGTGCCATGGGGACAGAGAACTATGGCTACACCTTC

length: 13
V: TRBV12-3/TRBV12-4
D: TRBD1
size: .
J: TRBJ1-2
CDR3: CASSLGTGFGYTF
DNA: TGTGCCAGCAGTTTGGGGACAGGGTTTGGCTACACCTTC

length: 15
V: TRBV5-4
D: .
size: .
J: TRBJ1-1
CDR3: CASSLWGRAVTEAFF
DNA: TGTGCCAGCAGCTTGTGGGGGCGGGCGGTCACTGAAGCTTTCTTT

length: 17
V: TRBV4-1
D: .
size: few
J: TRBJ2-3
CDR3: CASTRTALQGLTDTQYF
DNA: TGCGCCAGCACCCGGACAGCGCTCCAGGGATTGACAGATACGCAGTATTTT

length: 14
V: TRBV19
D: TRBD1
size: .
J: TRBJ2-7
CDR3: CANTPGQYFFEQYF
DNA: TGTGCCAATACCCCGGGACAGTACTTCTTTGAGCAGTACTTC

length: 16
V: TRBV9
D: .
size: .
J: TRBJ1-3
CDR3: CASSVAGGEYGNTIYF
DNA: TGTGCCAGCAGCGTAGCCGGGGGAGAGTATGGAAACACCATATATTTT

length: 17
V: TRBV11-2
D: .
size: .
J: TRBJ2-1
CDR3: CASSLGPRRRGFDEQFF
DNA: TGTGCCAGCAGCTTAGGTCCACGTCGCCGAGGGTTCGATGAGCAGTTCTTC

length: 11
V: TRBV20-1
D: .
size: .
J: TRBJ1-2
CDR3: CSARAGISYTF
DNA: TGCAGTGCGAGGGCGGGAATCAGCTACACCTTC

length: 12
V: TRBV30
D: .
size: .
J: TRBJ1-1
CDR3: CAWSFGDTEAFF
DNA: TGTGCCTGGAGTTTTGGAGACACTGAAGCTTTCTTT

length: 13
V: TRBV30
D: TRBD1
size: .
J: TRBJ1-6
CDR3: CAWGTDYNSPLHF
DNA: TGTGCCTGGGGGACAGACTATAATTCACCCCTCCACTTT

length: 16
V: TRBV6-1
D: TRBD1
size: .
J: TRBJ2-5
CDR3: CASSEMIRGRLVTQYF
DNA: TGTGCCAGCAGTGAAATGATAAGGGGGCGTTTGGTGACCCAGTACTTC

length: 15
V: TRBV7-3
D: .
size: .
J: TRBJ1-1
CDR3: CASSLTGLPNTEAFF
DNA: TGTGCCAGCAGCTTAACGGGACTCCCGAACACTGAAGCTTTCTTT

length: 16
V: TRBV9
D: .
size: .
J: TRBJ2-6
CDR3: CASSVRGPSGANVLTF
DNA: TGTGCCAGCAGCGTCCGGGGTCCATCGGGGGCCAACGTCCTGACTTTC

length: 15
V: TRBV11-2
D: .
size: once
J: TRBJ2-1
CDR3: CASSLGGSGYGEQFF
DNA: TGTGCCAGCAGCTTAGGAGGGTCCGGATACGGTGAGCAGTTCTTC

length: 14
V: TRBV24-1
D: TRBD1
size: .
J: TRBJ2-1
CDR3: CATSDPGTGIEQFF
DNA: TGTGCCACCAGTGACCCCGGGACAGGGATTGAGCAGTTCTTC

length: 13
V: TRBV6-6
D: .
size: .
J: TRBJ1-1
CDR3: CASRRAEGTEAFF
DNA: TGTGCCAGCAGGCGGGCGGAGGGCACTGAAGCTTTCTTT